The T cell receptor (beta chain) under discussion was sequenced for a study of CD4 T cells in relation to SARS-CoV-2 and coronaviruses. Unexposed donor CD4+ T cells date from about 2011-2018, before the COVID-19 pandemic. After ten to eleven days of culture, CD4+ T cells were isolated. Notes on this clone: Antigen: not known.

Germline-derived CDR1 and CDR2 are SGHRS and YFSETQ. Trimming removed 2 bases from V and 7 bases from J; junction bases left unmatched: 18. CDR3 length: 19 amino acids. Profiling relied on immunoSEQ multiplex PCR, and the TCRdb table lists in-frame clones only, not all of them. The data hold 10,000 to 15,000 clones, with 69% observed a single time. Sequencing used CD4+ T cells from PBMCs, cultured in vitro. The V call is TRBV5-1, the J call TRBJ1-6; TRBD1 aligns across 7 bases. The receptor was isolated from a human donor in good health. CDR3 region: CASSLYGLDRVTVNSPLHF. CDR3 nucleotide sequence: TGCGCCAGCAGCTTATATGGTCTCGACAGGGTCACCGTGAATTCACCCCTCCACTTT.